These T cell receptor beta chains were read from a single sample in a study of T cells in Graves' hyperthyroidism and ophthalmopathy. TCRdb itself ran the multiplex PCR reads through MiXCR, one entry per CDR3 protein. In the table there are roughly 500,000 distinct CDR3 sequences, 46% of which are singletons. The sample taken for sequencing was peripheral blood or thyroid tissue (not recorded which). The origin of the receptors is an adult woman with Graves' disease, either hyperthyroidism or ophthalmopathy (not recorded which). The CDR3 runs from the conserved cysteine through the conserved F or W. D genes are given only for firm matches. Some rows mark clone size as missing; the rest say once, few, many or name a class of expanded clone.

D | J | V | size | CDR3 | DNA
TRBD1 | TRBJ1-4 | TRBV7-9 | - | CASSFLGQGAGKLFF | TGTGCCAGCAGCTTTCTTGGACAGGGGGCTGGAAAACTGTTTTTT
TRBD1 | TRBJ2-5 | TRBV9 | many | CASRGQTQTQYF | TGTGCCAGCAGGGGACAGACACAGACCCAGTACTTC
TRBD1 | TRBJ1-6 | TRBV20-1 | - | CSASTGQGNSPLHF | TGCAGTGCCAGTACGGGACAGGGGAATTCACCCCTCCACTTT
- | TRBJ2-7 | TRBV5-1 | - | CASSLGPGTLYEQYF | TGCGCCAGCAGCTTGGGGCCGGGGACCCTCTACGAGCAGTACTTC
TRBD2 | TRBJ2-7 | TRBV7-2 | many | CASSPRTSGSHSYEQYF | TGTGCCAGCAGCCCCCGGACTAGCGGGAGCCACTCCTACGAGCAGTACTTC
TRBD1 | TRBJ1-1 | TRBV29-1 | - | CSVGTGGTEAFF | TGCAGCGTTGGGACAGGGGGCACTGAAGCTTTCTTT
TRBD1 | TRBJ1-4 | TRBV20-1 | many | CSARAGTGESYEKLFF | TGCAGTGCTAGAGCCGGGACAGGGGAGTCGTATGAAAAACTGTTTTTT
- | TRBJ1-3 | TRBV4-1 | - | CASSQVVDGDTMYF | TGCGCCAGCAGCCAAGTCGTAGATGGAGACACCATGTATTTT
- | TRBJ1-1 | TRBV7-9 | many | CASSSSLGSGHQNTEAFF | TGTGCCAGCAGCTCTTCGCTCGGGTCGGGACATCAGAACACTGAAGCTTTCTTT
- | TRBJ1-2 | TRBV9 | once | CASNPGRDGYTF | TGTGCCAGCAACCCAGGGAGGGACGGCTACACCTTC
TRBD1 | TRBJ1-2 | TRBV19 | - | CASSTGTVGTYGYTF | TGTGCCAGTAGTACGGGGACAGTGGGCACCTATGGCTACACCTTC
- | TRBJ1-5 | TRBV25-1 | - | CASSEWGDSNQPQHF | TGTGCCAGCAGTGAATGGGGGGATAGCAATCAGCCCCAGCATTTT
- | TRBJ1-5 | TRBV7-6 | many | CASSPEVGLGNQPQHF | TGTGCCAGCAGCCCGGAGGTCGGGCTCGGCAATCAGCCCCAGCATTTT
TRBD1 | TRBJ1-1 | TRBV11-2 | many | CASSSRQGVNTEAFF | TGTGCCAGCAGCTCGAGACAGGGCGTGAACACTGAAGCTTTCTTT
- | TRBJ2-7 | TRBV12-3/TRBV12-4 | few | CASSLSLGSAPYEQYF | TGTGCCAGCAGTCTAAGTTTGGGGTCCGCCCCCTACGAGCAGTACTTC
- | TRBJ2-7 | TRBV10-3 | - | CASSPSTGTDYEQYF | TGTGCCAGCAGTCCCTCAACCGGGACCGATTACGAGCAGTACTTC
TRBD2 | TRBJ2-7 | TRBV10-3 | many | CAISELQAGGPREQYF | TGTGCCATCAGTGAGTTACAAGCGGGAGGGCCTCGGGAGCAGTACTTC
- | TRBJ1-4 | TRBV29-1 | - | CSVGEGRGEKLFF | TGCAGCGTTGGAGAGGGGAGAGGTGAAAAACTGTTTTTT
- | TRBJ1-5 | TRBV12-3/TRBV12-4 | many | CASSGASLLGNQPQHF | TGTGCCAGCAGTGGGGCTTCTCTCCTCGGCAATCAGCCCCAGCATTTT
- | TRBJ2-7 | TRBV7-6 | - | CASSLRPGRNEQYF | TGTGCCAGCAGCTTACGCCCAGGCAGGAACGAGCAGTACTTC
- | TRBJ2-2 | TRBV10-2 | - | CASRDPGGTGELFF | TGCGCCAGCAGGGACCCCGGGGGCACCGGGGAGCTGTTTTTT
- | TRBJ2-7 | TRBV10-2 | - | CASGSEGRDYEQYF | TGCGCCAGCGGATCGGAGGGCCGAGACTACGAGCAGTACTTC
TRBD1 | TRBJ1-4 | TRBV5-6 | many | CASSGDRGGTNEKLFF | TGTGCCAGCAGCGGTGACAGGGGCGGAACTAATGAAAAACTGTTTTTT
- | TRBJ1-1 | TRBV19 | many | CASSFKTLGTEAFF | TGTGCCAGCAGTTTCAAGACTCTCGGAACTGAAGCTTTCTTT
TRBD1 | TRBJ1-5 | TRBV5-1 | - | CASSRAGTAGDQPQHF | TGCGCCAGCAGCCGTGCCGGGACAGCAGGAGATCAGCCCCAGCATTTT
- | TRBJ1-1 | TRBV12-3/TRBV12-4 | - | CASQPLETAEAFF | TGTGCCAGCCAACCCTTAGAGACAGCGGAAGCTTTCTTT
TRBD1 | TRBJ1-1 | TRBV5-1 | many | CASSPGTAKGHTEAFF | TGCGCCAGCAGCCCCGGGACAGCTAAGGGGCACACTGAAGCTTTCTTT
TRBD2 | TRBJ2-7 | TRBV19 | many | CASSTGTSGSYEQYF | TGTGCCAGTAGTACCGGGACTAGCGGGAGCTACGAGCAGTACTTC
- | TRBJ2-5 | TRBV7-3 | - | CASSLPRGEGEETQYF | TGTGCCAGCAGTTTACCCCGCGGTGAGGGTGAAGAGACCCAGTACTTC
- | TRBJ1-1 | TRBV7-8 | - | CASSLGVGAKAFF | TGTGCCAGCAGCTTAGGGGTAGGGGCGAAAGCTTTCTTT
TRBD1 | TRBJ1-2 | TRBV29-1 | many | CSVQRGTVGYTF | TGCAGCGTCCAACGCGGGACAGTCGGCTACACCTTC
- | TRBJ2-5 | TRBV18 | - | CASSPPFDSQETQYF | TGTGCCAGCTCACCACCGTTCGACAGTCAAGAGACCCAGTACTTC
- | TRBJ2-1 | TRBV29-1 | - | CGVVPSFYNEQFF | TGCGGGGTGGTGCCCTCATTCTACAATGAGCAGTTCTTC
- | TRBJ1-5 | TRBV20-1 | - | CSAGAGRYSNQPQHF | TGCAGTGCTGGGGCGGGGCGCTATAGCAATCAGCCCCAGCATTTT
- | TRBJ1-1 | TRBV7-3 | many | CASSLQGPAMNTEAFF | TGTGCCAGCAGCTTACAGGGCCCGGCGATGAACACTGAAGCTTTCTTT
- | TRBJ1-4 | TRBV3-1 | few | CASSLAAGREKLFF | TGTGCCAGCAGCCTAGCGGCCGGGCGTGAAAAACTGTTTTTT
TRBD2 | TRBJ2-2 | TRBV20-1 | many | CSARASGLDTGELFF | TGCAGTGCTAGGGCTAGCGGGCTAGATACCGGGGAGCTGTTTTTT
TRBD1 | TRBJ2-7 | TRBV19 | many | CASSPRTGAGYEQYF | TGTGCCAGTAGTCCAAGGACAGGGGCAGGGTACGAGCAGTACTTC
TRBD2 | TRBJ2-5 | TRBV19 | many | CASSTGLADSYQETQYF | TGTGCCAGTAGTACGGGACTAGCGGATAGCTACCAAGAGACCCAGTACTTC
TRBD2 | TRBJ2-5 | TRBV7-3 | many | CASSPQHAGGRETQYF | TGTGCCAGCAGCCCTCAGCACGCGGGAGGGCGAGAGACCCAGTACTTC
- | TRBJ1-6 | TRBV7-8 | few | CVSRPYNSPLHF | TGTGTCAGCAGGCCCTATAATTCACCCCTCCACTTT
TRBD1 | TRBJ2-5 | TRBV7-8 | many | CASSKTPGTGETQYF | TGTGCCAGCAGCAAGACACCGGGGACAGGCGAGACCCAGTACTTC
- | TRBJ1-2 | TRBV7-2 | - | CASSLVDSFNYGYTF | TGTGCCAGCAGCTTAGTCGATAGTTTTAACTATGGCTACACCTTC
- | TRBJ1-2 | TRBV7-9 | - | CASSYRPADGHTF | TGTGCCAGCAGCTACCGACCGGCGGATGGCCATACCTTC
- | TRBJ2-1 | TRBV15 | - | CATSRASDGSSYNEQFF | TGTGCCACCAGCAGGGCCAGCGACGGAAGCTCCTACAATGAGCAGTTCTTC